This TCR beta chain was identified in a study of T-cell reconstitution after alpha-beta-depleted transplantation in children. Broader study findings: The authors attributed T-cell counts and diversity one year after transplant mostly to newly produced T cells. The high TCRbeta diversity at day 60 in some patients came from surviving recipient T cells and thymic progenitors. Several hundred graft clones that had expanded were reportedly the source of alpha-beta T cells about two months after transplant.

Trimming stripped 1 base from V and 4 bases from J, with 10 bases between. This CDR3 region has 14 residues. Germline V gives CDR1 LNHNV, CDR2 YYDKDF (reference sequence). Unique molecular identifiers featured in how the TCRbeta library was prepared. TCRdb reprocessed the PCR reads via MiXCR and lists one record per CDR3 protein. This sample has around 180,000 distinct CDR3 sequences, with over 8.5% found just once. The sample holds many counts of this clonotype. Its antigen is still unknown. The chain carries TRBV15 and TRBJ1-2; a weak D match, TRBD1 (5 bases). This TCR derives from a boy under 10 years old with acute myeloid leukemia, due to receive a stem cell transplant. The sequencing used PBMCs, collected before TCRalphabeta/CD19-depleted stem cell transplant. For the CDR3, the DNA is TGTGCCACCAGCAGAGGAGGGGTCGGCTATGGCTACACCTTC. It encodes CATSRGGVGYGYTF.